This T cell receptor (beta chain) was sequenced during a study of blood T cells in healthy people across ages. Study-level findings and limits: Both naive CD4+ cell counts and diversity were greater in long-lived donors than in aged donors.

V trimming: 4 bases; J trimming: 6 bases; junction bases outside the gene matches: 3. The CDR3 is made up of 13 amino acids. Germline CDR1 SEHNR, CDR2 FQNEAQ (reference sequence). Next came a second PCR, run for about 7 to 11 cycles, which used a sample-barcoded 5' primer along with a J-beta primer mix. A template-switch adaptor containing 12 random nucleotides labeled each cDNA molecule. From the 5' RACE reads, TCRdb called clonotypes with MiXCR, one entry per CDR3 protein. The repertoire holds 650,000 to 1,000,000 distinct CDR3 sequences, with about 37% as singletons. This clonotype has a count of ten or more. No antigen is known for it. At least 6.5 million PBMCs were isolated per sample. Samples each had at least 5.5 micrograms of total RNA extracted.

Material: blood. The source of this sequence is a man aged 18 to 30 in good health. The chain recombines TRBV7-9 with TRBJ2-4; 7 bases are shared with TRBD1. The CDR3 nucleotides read TGTGCCAGCAGCTCCAAGGGGGCAAACATTCAGTACTTC. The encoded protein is CASSSKGANIQYF. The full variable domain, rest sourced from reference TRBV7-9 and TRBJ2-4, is DTGVSQNPRHKITKRGQNVTFRCDPISEHNRLYWYRQTLGQGPEFLTYFQNEAQLEKSRLLSDRFSAERPKGSFSTLEIQRTEQGDSAMYLCASSSKGANIQYFGAGTRLSVL.